This TCR beta chain was sequenced in a study of OX40 agonist ivuxolimab in advanced cancers. Looking at the study overall: Participants averaged 60 years of age (range about 23 to 80) and were approximately 81% male.

Study outcomes and limitations: CD8+ T cells averaged more expanded clones than CD4+.

Produced via immunoSEQ multiplex PCR; TCRdb's table is partial and in-frame only. Among around 35,000 clones listed, roughly 84% were seen once. The V end lost 0 bases, the J end lost 3 bases, and 5 bases lay between the germline ends. From germline, CDR1 is MNHNS and CDR2 SASEGT. The CDR3 is made up of 14 amino acids. By share, this clone counts as medium-sized. Antigen specificity is unknown. Other nucleotide sequences from this sample produce the same CDR3. The chain uses TRBV6-1 and TRBJ2-2; perhaps TRBD1 as D (5 bases). This sample comprised CD4+ or CD8+ T cells sorted from blood, obtained in a trial of the OX40 agonist ivuxolimab. The receptor's source is an adult with an advanced solid tumor such as melanoma, head and neck, liver or kidney cancer. CDR3 residues: CASSEAGDTGELFF. The CDR3 nucleotides are TGTGCCAGCAGTGAAGCAGGGGACACCGGGGAGCTGTTTTTT.